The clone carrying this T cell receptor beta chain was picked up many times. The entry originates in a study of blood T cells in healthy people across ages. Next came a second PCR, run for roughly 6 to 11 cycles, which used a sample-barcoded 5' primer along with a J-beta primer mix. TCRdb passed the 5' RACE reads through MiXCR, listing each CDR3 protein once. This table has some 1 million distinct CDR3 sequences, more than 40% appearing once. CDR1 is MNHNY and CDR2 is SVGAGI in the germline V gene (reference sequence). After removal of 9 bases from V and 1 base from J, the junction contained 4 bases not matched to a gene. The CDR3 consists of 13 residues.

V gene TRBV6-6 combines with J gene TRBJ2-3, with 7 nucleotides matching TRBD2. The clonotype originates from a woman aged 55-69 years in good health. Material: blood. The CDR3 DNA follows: TGTGCCAGTATGGCGGGAGGCACAGATACGCAGTATTTT. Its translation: CASMAGGTDTQYF.